This T cell receptor (beta chain) was obtained from a study of T-cell reconstitution after alpha-beta-depleted transplantation in children. This clonotype has a handful of counts. V dropped 2 bases and J dropped 4 bases, with 8 bases sitting between them. Germline assignment: CDR1 SGHTA and CDR2 FQGTGA. This CDR3 region has 14 residues. Library preparation (for TCRbeta) was performed with unique molecular identifiers. MiXCR was run by TCRdb on the PCR reads, yielding one entry per CDR3 protein. The sample shows 500,000 to 600,000 distinct CDR3 sequences, approximately 20% of them seen only once. This sequence joins TRBV7-3 and TRBJ2-2; a possible D gene is TRBD1 (6 bases). This TCR derives from a human donor who donated a stem cell graft to a child with acute lymphoblastic leukemia. The material sequenced was PBMCs from the stem cell graft donor, taken from the stem cell graft. The CDR3 is CASSLRRGTGELFF. The CDR3, as DNA: TGTGCCAGCAGCTTACGCAGGGGCACCGGGGAGCTGTTTTTT.